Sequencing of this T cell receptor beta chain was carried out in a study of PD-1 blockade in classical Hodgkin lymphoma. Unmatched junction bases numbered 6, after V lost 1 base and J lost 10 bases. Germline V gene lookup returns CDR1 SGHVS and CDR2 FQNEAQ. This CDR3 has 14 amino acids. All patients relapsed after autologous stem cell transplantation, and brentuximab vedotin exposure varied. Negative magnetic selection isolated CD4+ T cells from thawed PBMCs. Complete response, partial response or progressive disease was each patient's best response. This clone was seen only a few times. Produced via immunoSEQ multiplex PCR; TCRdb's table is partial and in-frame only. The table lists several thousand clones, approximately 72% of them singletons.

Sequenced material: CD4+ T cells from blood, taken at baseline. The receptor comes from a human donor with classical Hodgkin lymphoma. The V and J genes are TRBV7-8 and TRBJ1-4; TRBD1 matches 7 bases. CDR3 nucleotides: TGTGCCAGCAGCTTAGGCCAGGGGGTTGGAAAACTGTTTTTT. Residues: CASSLGQGVGKLFF.